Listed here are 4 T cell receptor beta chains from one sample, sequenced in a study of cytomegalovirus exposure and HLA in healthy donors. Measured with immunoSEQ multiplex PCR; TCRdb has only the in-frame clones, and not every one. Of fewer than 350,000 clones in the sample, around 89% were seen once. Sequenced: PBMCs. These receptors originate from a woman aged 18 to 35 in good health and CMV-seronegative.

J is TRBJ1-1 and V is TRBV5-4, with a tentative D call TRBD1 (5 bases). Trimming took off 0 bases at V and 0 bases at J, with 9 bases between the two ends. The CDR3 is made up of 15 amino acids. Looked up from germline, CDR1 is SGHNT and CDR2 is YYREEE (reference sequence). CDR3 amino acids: CASSLGQTLNTEAFF. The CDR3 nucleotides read TGTGCCAGCAGCTTGGGACAGACCCTGAACACTGAAGCTTTCTTT.

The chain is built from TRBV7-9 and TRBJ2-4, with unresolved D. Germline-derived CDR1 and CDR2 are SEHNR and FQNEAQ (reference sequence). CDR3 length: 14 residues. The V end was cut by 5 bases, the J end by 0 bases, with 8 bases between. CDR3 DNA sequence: TGTGCCAGCAGCGCGTTCTTAGCCAAAAACATTCAGTACTTC. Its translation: CASSAFLAKNIQYF.

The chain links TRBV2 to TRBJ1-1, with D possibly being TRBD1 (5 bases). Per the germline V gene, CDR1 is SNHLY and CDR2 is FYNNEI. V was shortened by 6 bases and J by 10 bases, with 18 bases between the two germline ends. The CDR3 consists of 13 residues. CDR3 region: CASSYGTNEGAFF. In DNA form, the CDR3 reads TGTGCCAGCAGCTACGGGACTAATGAAGGAGCTTTCTTT.

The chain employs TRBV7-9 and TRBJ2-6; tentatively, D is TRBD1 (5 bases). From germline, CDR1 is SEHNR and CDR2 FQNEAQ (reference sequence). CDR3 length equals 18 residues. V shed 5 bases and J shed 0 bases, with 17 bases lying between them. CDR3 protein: CASSQRGLGRSGANVLTF. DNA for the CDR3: TGTGCCAGCAGCCAACGTGGTCTGGGGCGCTCTGGGGCCAACGTCCTGACTTTC. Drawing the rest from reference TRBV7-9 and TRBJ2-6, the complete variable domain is DTGVSQNPRHKITKRGQNVTFRCDPISEHNRLYWYRQTLGQGPEFLTYFQNEAQLEKSRLLSDRFSAERPKGSFSTLEIQRTEQGDSAMYLCASSQRGLGRSGANVLTFGAGSRLTVL.